The present T cell receptor beta chain was sequenced within a study of resident and recirculating memory T cells in vitiligo listed by TCRdb under 2018. Regarding the study in general: For TCR beta sequencing, epidermis was obtained by shave biopsy from two lesional and two nonlesional sites, and PBMCs were also collected, from each of 3 stable vitiligo patients. Without any cell sorting, samples were homogenized immediately before genomic DNA was extracted using the Qiagen DNeasy Blood & Tissue Kit. The human TCR beta sequencing tested whether specific clones in lesional vitiligo skin differed from clones in nonlesional skin and blood.

Overall study results and their limits: TCR sequences were not shared across biopsy sites or across patients, which suggests that different T cell clones infiltrate different lesions, a pattern described as private specificity. Working out how much the T cell clones identified in the vitiligo lesions and the human Trm versus Tcm pools each contribute will require future mechanistic studies. Even within a single patient, overlap and correlation analysis found no significant repertoire overlap between any biopsies apart from each lesion compared with itself. No single dominant TCR clone was found, and clonality differed from one vitiligo lesion to another.

The immunoSEQ hsTCRB kit was used to amplify TCR beta chains from the genomic DNA. TCR beta libraries were sequenced on an Illumina MiSeq instrument by the immunoSEQ service. Concerning the study's data processing: Analysis of the repertoire data was performed with the immunoSEQ Analyzer. TCRdb stores this immuneACCESS table with in-frame sequences only. Part of the clones is absent; in the studies checked, under half of the shortfall reflects unresolved V genes, and no reason is known for the rest. V and J calls and clone size follow that table, whereas D and trimming were derived from the DNA. For this sample the table gives 70,000 to 95,000 clones, of which around 90% were detected only once. The top ten hold roughly 5% of the sample. A note on this clone: Its antigen is currently not known. No much larger clone exists at a distance of one base, and base qualities are not known.

Stable vitiligo was defined as no change in lesions over the previous 6 months. To qualify as stable, patients additionally needed to show no confetti depigmentation, which is a clinical sign of active vitiligo. Any patient who had received treatment in the previous three months was excluded. Ficoll density gradient centrifugation was used to isolate PBMCs from heparinized blood, after which the PBMCs were flash-frozen. From its cysteine to its phenylalanine, the CDR3 spans 12 amino acids. Only CDR3 DNA is held: 36 bases, read in frame from base 1. The junction shows trimming of 6 bases on V and 5 bases on J, and the gene matches do not reach 1 base of it. CDR1 SGHAT and CDR2 FQNNGV were looked up in the germline V gene.

Specimen: blood. This receptor was obtained from a male donor with vitiligo. Rearrangement joined TRBV11-2 to TRBJ2-7; 10 of the junction bases match TRBD1. The CDR3 in this case is CASRDRGDEQYF. The DNA is as follows: TGTGCCAGCAGGGACAGGGGGGACGAGCAGTACTTC. Supplemented by the reference TRBV11-2 and TRBJ2-7 proteins around the CDR3, the complete variable domain is EAGVAQSPRYKIIEKRQSVAFWCNPISGHATLYWYQQILGQGPKLLIQFQNNGVVDDSQLPKDRFSAERLKGVDSTLKIQPAKLEDSAVYLCASRDRGDEQYFGPGTRLTVT.